This T cell receptor beta chain originates from a study of post-analysis software for immune sequencing data. Germline V gene sequence: CDR1 DFQATT, CDR2 SNEGSKA (reference sequence). CDR3 length equals 16 residues. V dropped 0 bases and J dropped 2; count of bases not matched to a gene: 7. About this clonotype: Its matching antigen is unknown.

Prepared libraries of TCR beta cDNA carried unique molecular identifiers. TCRdb called the PCR reads again in MiXCR, with one record for every CDR3 protein. Of 750,000 to 950,000 distinct CDR3 sequences listed, 53% are singletons. Whole-study findings and limits: Patients used about 5 TRBV segments, including TRBV5-6, TRBV5-1 and TRBV20-1, more often than controls. Normalized Chao1 diversity was significantly lower in multiple sclerosis patients than in controls.

The sequence was obtained from a girl between 5 and 17 years old with multiple sclerosis. The chain carries TRBV20-1 and TRBJ2-3; TRBD2 matches 8 bases. The specimen sequenced was blood. The CDR3 DNA reads as TGCAGTGCTAGAGAGTTAGCGGGGAGCTACACAGATACGCAGTATTTT. Translation gives CSARELAGSYTDTQYF.